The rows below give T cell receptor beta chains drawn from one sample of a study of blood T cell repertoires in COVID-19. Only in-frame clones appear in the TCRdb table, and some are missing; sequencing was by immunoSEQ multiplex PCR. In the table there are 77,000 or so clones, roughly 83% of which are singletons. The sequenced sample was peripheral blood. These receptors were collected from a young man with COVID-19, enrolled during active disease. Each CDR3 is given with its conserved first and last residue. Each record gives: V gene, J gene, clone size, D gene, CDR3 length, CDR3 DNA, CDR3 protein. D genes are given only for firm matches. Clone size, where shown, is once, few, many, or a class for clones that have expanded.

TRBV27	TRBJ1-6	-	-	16	TGTGCCAGCAGTCAAGGAGATAACCGAGGGAATTCACCCCTCCACTTT	CASSQGDNRGNSPLHF
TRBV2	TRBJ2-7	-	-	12	TGTGCCAGCAGGGACAGCTCCTACGAGCAGTACTTC	CASRDSSYEQYF
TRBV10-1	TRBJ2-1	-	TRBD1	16	TGCGCCAGCAGTGAGTCGACGGGACAGGGCTACAATGAGCAGTTCTTC	CASSESTGQGYNEQFF
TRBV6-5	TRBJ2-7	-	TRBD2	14	TGTGCCAGCAGGGGAGGGAAGTCCGCCCACGAGCAGTACTTC	CASRGGKSAHEQYF
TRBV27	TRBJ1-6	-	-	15	TGTGCCAGCACCTTACGGGGGGGTACGAATTCACCCCTCCACTTT	CASTLRGGTNSPLHF
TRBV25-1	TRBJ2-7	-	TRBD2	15	TGTGCCAGCAGTGAAAACCTAGCGGTCTCCTACGAGCAGTACTTC	CASSENLAVSYEQYF
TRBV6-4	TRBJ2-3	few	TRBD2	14	TGTGCCAGCAGTGGAGAGGGAGGGAAAGATACGCAGTATTTT	CASSGEGGKDTQYF
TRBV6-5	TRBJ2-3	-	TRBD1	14	TGTGCCACCGGGACAGGGGGCGCGACAGATACGCAGTATTTT	CATGTGGATDTQYF
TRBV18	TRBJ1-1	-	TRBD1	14	TGTGCCAGCTCATCGGGACAGATGAACACTGAAGCTTTCTTT	CASSSGQMNTEAFF
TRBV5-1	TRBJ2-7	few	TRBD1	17	TGCGCCAGCAGCTTGCAGGGGACCGGGACAGGGGCGTACGAGCAGTACTTC	CASSLQGTGTGAYEQYF
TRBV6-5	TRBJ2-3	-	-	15	TGTGCCAGCAGTCTGACCGGGACTAGCACAGATACGCAGTATTTT	CASSLTGTSTDTQYF
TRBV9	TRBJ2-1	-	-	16	TGTGCCAGCAGCGTAGCTATGAGGAGCTCCTACAATGAGCAGTTCTTC	CASSVAMRSSYNEQFF
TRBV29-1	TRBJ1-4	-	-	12	TGCAGCTCCAGTGTAGGGGATGAAAAACTGTTTTTT	CSSSVGDEKLFF
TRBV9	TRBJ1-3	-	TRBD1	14	TGTGCCAGCGGTACAGGGGGCTCTGGAAACACCATATATTTT	CASGTGGSGNTIYF
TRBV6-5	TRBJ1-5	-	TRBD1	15	TGTGCCAGCATAGACGACAGGGGGCTCTATCAGCCCCAGCATTTT	CASIDDRGLYQPQHF
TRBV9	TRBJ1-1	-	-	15	TGTGCCAGCAGCGTAGGTAGGGGTTGGAACACTGAAGCTTTCTTT	CASSVGRGWNTEAFF
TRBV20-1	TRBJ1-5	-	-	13	TGCAGTGCTAGTTGGGCTAGCAATCAGCCCCAGCATTTT	CSASWASNQPQHF
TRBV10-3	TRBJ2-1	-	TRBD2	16	TGTGCCATCAGCCTGGGACGAGCGGGAGGTCACAATGAGCAGTTCTTC	CAISLGRAGGHNEQFF
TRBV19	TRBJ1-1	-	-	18	TGTGCCAGTAGTATAGCGATGGGAGGCCGTTCTCTAAACACTGAAGCTTTCTTT	CASSIAMGGRSLNTEAFF
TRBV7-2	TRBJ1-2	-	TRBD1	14	TGTGCCAGCAGCGCCGGGACAGGGTTCTATGGCTACACCTTC	CASSAGTGFYGYTF
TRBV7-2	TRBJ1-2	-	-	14	TGTGCCAGCAGCTTCACGGTCGGTAGCTATGGCTACACCTTC	CASSFTVGSYGYTF
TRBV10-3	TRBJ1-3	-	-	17	TGTGCCATCAGTGACATACAGGGATCGGTGTCTGGAAACACCATATATTTT	CAISDIQGSVSGNTIYF
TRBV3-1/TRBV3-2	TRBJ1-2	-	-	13	TGTGCCAGCAGCCAAGGGCTTTCACCCGGCTACACCTTC	CASSQGLSPGYTF